Each of the 22 T cell receptor beta chains below was sequenced from the same sample in a study of response to subunit inactivated influenza vaccine. TCRdb itself ran the RT-PCR reads through MiXCR, one entry per CDR3 protein. This table holds approximately 500,000 distinct CDR3 sequences, roughly 23% found once. These data are also associated with another study on T cells expressing NK-cell markers. From that second work: For TCR beta, cDNA was produced by 5'RACE template switching with UMIs.

This material consisted of CD4+ T cells sorted from PBMCs, taken 11 to 12 days after vaccination. The receptors shown here come from a man aged 50-59 years who received an inactivated influenza vaccine.

The gene calls are TRBV30 and TRBJ2-1; 7 bases are shared with TRBD1. The V segment lost 0 bases and the J segment 5 bases; nucleotides outside the gene matches: 7. Germline CDR1 GTSNPN, CDR2 SVGIG (reference sequence). This CDR3 has 15 amino acids. The CDR3 DNA follows: TGTGCCTGGAGTGTAGGCAGGGACAGAGACAATGAGCAGTTCTTC. Amino acid sequence: CAWSVGRDRDNEQFF. The variable domain in full, completed from reference TRBV30 and TRBJ2-1, reads SQTIHQWPATLVQPVGSPLSLECTVEGTSNPNLYWYRQAAGRGLQLLFYSVGIGQISSEVPQNLSASRPQDRQFILSSKKLLLSDSGFYLCAWSVGRDRDNEQFFGPGTRLTVL.

The CDR3 DNA reads as TGTGCCAGCAGTTTAAGGGAGGAGACCCAGTACTTC. As protein: CASSLREETQYF. This chain joins TRBV12-3 or TRBV12-4 and TRBJ2-5; a possible D gene is TRBD2 (5 bases). The CDR3 covers 12 residues. Trimming shortened V by 2 bases and J by 5 bases, and 6 bases separated the two germline ends.

This sequence joins TRBV29-1 and TRBJ1-2, with D possibly matching TRBD1 (6 bases). CDR1 SQVTM and CDR2 ANQGSEA come from the germline V gene. Between the trimmed V and J ends, which lost 5 bases and 5 bases, there was a span of 12 bases. The CDR3 loop spans 12 amino acids. CDR3: CSVRDTYYGYTF. As DNA, the CDR3 is TGCAGCGTTAGGGACACTTATTATGGCTACACCTTC.

This chain joins TRBV5-1 and TRBJ2-2; perhaps TRBD1 as D (6 bases). The CDR3 is made up of 16 amino acids. V gave up 3 bases and J gave up 4 bases, with 16 bases separating them. Looked up from germline, CDR1 is SGHRS and CDR2 is YFSETQ. The CDR3 protein is CASSYQTGSRTGELFF. Written as DNA, the CDR3 is TGCGCCAGCAGCTATCAGACAGGATCTCGCACCGGGGAGCTGTTTTTT.

Comment on this clonotype: One end of the junction fails to match germline, which may point to a read error. The gene calls are TRBV5-1 and TRBJ1-2, with D maybe TRBD1 (5 bases). Germline lookup yields CDR1 SGHRS and CDR2 YFSETQ. The CDR3 totals 14 residues. Here the CDR3 reads CASSPSGSVYGYAF. DNA for the CDR3: TGCGCCAGCAGCCCCTCAGGGTCGGTTTATGGCTACGCCTTC. The full variable domain, with the rest looked up from reference TRBV5-1 and TRBJ1-2, is KAGVTQTPRYLIKTRGQQVTLSCSPISGHRSVSWYQQTPGQGLQFLFEYFSETQRNKGNFPGRFSGRQFSNSRSEMNVSTLELGDSALYLCASSPSGSVYGYAFGSGTRLTVV.

This clonotype was detected a few times. The chain combines TRBV20-1 with TRBJ1-5; 12 bases are a match to TRBD1. The CDR3 has 16 amino acids. Germline V gene lookup returns CDR1 DFQATT and CDR2 SNEGSKA (reference sequence). The CDR3 coding sequence is TGCAGCGTCGTCCCGGGACAGGGGGCGCGGGTTCAGCCCCAGCATTTT. Encoded protein: CSVVPGQGARVQPQHF.

The chain joins TRBV12-3 or TRBV12-4 to TRBJ1-1; 10 bases line up with TRBD1. The CDR3 sequence is 14 residues long. V was pared by 6 bases and J by 5 bases, with 6 bases of the junction left unmatched. The CDR3 is CASRSTGGETEAFF. CDR3 sequence (DNA): TGTGCCAGCAGATCGACAGGGGGCGAGACTGAAGCTTTCTTT.

V gene TRBV3-1 combines with J gene TRBJ2-2; 12 bases agree with TRBD2. The CDR3 length is 18 residues. CDR1 LGHDT and CDR2 YNNKEL come from the germline V gene (reference sequence). J lost 6 bases, V lost 1 base, and 9 bases had no gene match. Here the CDR3 reads CASSQGLAGGSLPGELFF. The CDR3 bases are TGTGCCAGCAGCCAAGGTCTAGCGGGAGGGTCCCTGCCCGGGGAGCTGTTTTTT.

This clonotype was seen a handful of times. This CDR3 is CASSSQGPDTQYF. DNA for the CDR3: TGCGCCAGCAGCTCTCAGGGGCCAGATACGCAGTATTTT. This sequence joins TRBV5-1 and TRBJ2-3; D might be TRBD1 (6 bases). Trimming shortened V by 3 bases and J by 4 bases, and 9 bases separated the two germline ends. Germline CDR1 and CDR2: SGHRS and YFSETQ. The length of the CDR3 is 13 residues.

This clonotype was detected only a few times. The J gene is TRBJ2-1, the V gene TRBV29-1; 9 bases align to TRBD1. Unmatched junction bases numbered 15, after V lost 8 bases and J lost 7 bases. Per the germline V gene, CDR1 is SQVTM and CDR2 is ANQGSEA. This CDR3 is 15 amino acids long. The CDR3 DNA reads TGCAGCTTTGGGCCCATCCGGGACAGGGAAAATGAGCAGTTCTTC. Translation: CSFGPIRDRENEQFF.

This rearrangement joins TRBV2 to TRBJ1-2, with 10 bases lining up with TRBD1. The CDR3 is 14 residues long. Germline V lookup: CDR1 SNHLY, CDR2 FYNNEI. The junction had 8 bases not matched to a gene; V was cut back by 6 bases and J by 7 bases. The CDR3, as DNA: TGTGCCAGCAGAATTGACAGGGGGCTTGGTGGCTACACCTTC. Amino acid sequence: CASRIDRGLGGYTF. Full variable domain (outside the CDR3, taken from reference TRBV2 and TRBJ1-2): EPEVTQTPSHQVTQMGQEVILRCVPISNHLYFYWYRQILGQKVEFLVSFYNNEISEKSEIFDDQFSVERPDGSNFTLKIRSTKLEDSAMYFCASRIDRGLGGYTFGSGTRLTVV.

This clonotype has just a few counts. The V call is TRBV20-1, the J call TRBJ1-5, with D maybe TRBD1 (6 bases). The CDR3 runs to 15 residues. Per germline, CDR1 DFQATT and CDR2 SNEGSKA (reference sequence). Deletions cut 5 bases from V and 0 bases from J, with 14 bases between. The CDR3 DNA reads TGCAGTGCTCGAAAACAGGGAACTAGCAATCAGCCCCAGCATTTT. Encoded protein: CSARKQGTSNQPQHF.

The table lists this clonotype with many counts. The chain carries TRBV5-5 and TRBJ2-1, with TRBD1 matching over 8 bases. The CDR3 length is 15 residues. Germline lookup yields CDR1 SGHKS and CDR2 YYEKEE (reference sequence). Unmatched junction bases numbered 12, after V lost 1 base and J lost 12 bases. In nucleotides, the CDR3 is TGTGCCAGCAGCTTGACCGGGACAGGCCTATCCGGGCAGTTCTTC. It codes for CASSLTGTGLSGQFF.

This clonotype was seen only a few times. The chain joins TRBV4-1 to TRBJ1-2, with D uncertain. This CDR3 has 16 amino acids. V lost 0 bases and J 4 bases, leaving 15 bases between the germline ends. Germline assignment: CDR1 MGHRA and CDR2 YSYEKL. The CDR3 sequence: CASSQEGGQPIYGYTF. DNA for the CDR3: TGCGCCAGCAGCCAAGAGGGCGGGCAGCCCATCTATGGCTACACCTTC.

The genes are TRBV6-1 and TRBJ1-1; D might be TRBD1 (5 bases). The CDR3 is made up of 13 amino acids. The germline CDR1 and CDR2 sequences are MNHNS and SASEGT. V lost 6 bases, J lost 1 base, and 9 bases lay in between. In DNA, the CDR3 is TGTGCCAGCAGAGGGGCAGGGAACACTGAAGCTTTCTTT. Translated: CASRGAGNTEAFF.

This clonotype occurred a few times. This chain connects TRBV30 to TRBJ2-7; 7 bases align to TRBD2. The CDR3 totals 14 residues. From germline, CDR1 is GTSNPN and CDR2 SVGIG (reference sequence). The V segment lost 6 bases and the J segment 1 base; nucleotides outside the gene matches: 9. The CDR3 spells CACVKGLSSYEQYF. CDR3 nucleotides: TGTGCCTGCGTAAAGGGACTATCTTCCTACGAGCAGTACTTC.

This clonotype appeared a few times. The chain employs TRBV27 and TRBJ2-7; D might be TRBD1 (6 bases). This CDR3 is built from 16 residues. V gave up 2 bases and J gave up 1 base, with 15 bases separating them. Germline lookup yields CDR1 MNHEY and CDR2 SMNVEV (reference sequence). The CDR3 reads CASSLLAGTPSYEQYF. The CDR3 DNA is TGTGCCAGCAGTTTACTTGCCGGGACACCGTCCTACGAGCAGTACTTC.

This clonotype was seen a handful of times. The V gene is TRBV12-3 or TRBV12-4, the J gene TRBJ1-5; TRBD1 might be the D (6 bases). The germline V and J ends were trimmed by 3 bases and 3 bases, with 12 bases remaining between them. The CDR3 runs 15 residues. The CDR3 protein is CASSFRGGHNQPQHF. CDR3 coding DNA: TGTGCCAGCAGTTTTCGGGGGGGACACAATCAGCCCCAGCATTTT.

The V call is TRBV5-1, the J call TRBJ2-3; D ambiguous. Trimming removed 3 bases from V and 1 base from J, with 12 bases in between. This CDR3 is 15 amino acids long. Per the germline V gene, CDR1 is SGHRS and CDR2 is YFSETQ. The CDR3 DNA sequence: TGCGCCAGCAGCTCGACGGGTCCTGGCACAGATACGCAGTATTTT. Protein: CASSSTGPGTDTQYF.

The sample holds a few counts of this clonotype. This chain connects TRBV12-3 or TRBV12-4 to TRBJ2-2; the match to TRBD1 covers 8 bases. Losses at the gene ends were 2 bases for V and 6 bases for J; bases not matched to a gene: 5. CDR3 length: 15 amino acids. The CDR3 loop is CASSLNQGASGELFF. CDR3 nucleotide sequence: TGTGCCAGCAGTTTAAATCAGGGGGCCTCCGGGGAGCTGTTTTTT.

This chain links TRBV7-8 with TRBJ1-2; D is unclear. The CDR3 is 15 residues long. Germline values: CDR1 SGHVS, CDR2 FQNEAQ. The V and J ends lost 1 base and 0 bases respectively, with 9 bases between them. The CDR3 spells CASSLGSEANYGYTF. CDR3 sequence (DNA): TGTGCCAGCAGCTTAGGCAGCGAAGCTAACTATGGCTACACCTTC.

The chain has TRBV6-5 and TRBJ2-2; D is ambiguous. V lost 2 bases, J lost 5 bases, and 12 bases lay in between. The germline gives CDR1 MNHEY, CDR2 SVGAGI. The CDR3 extends over 15 amino acids. CDR3: CASSYGRLSTGELFF. CDR3 DNA sequence: TGTGCCAGCAGTTACGGTCGGCTGTCGACCGGGGAGCTGTTTTTT.